The entry below describes one TCR beta chain. Its antigen is undetermined. These data belong to a study of OX40 agonist ivuxolimab in advanced cancers. Study conclusions and caveats: Determination of antigen specificity was not performed for the expanded peripheral T cells.

Data came from immunoSEQ multiplex PCR; TCRdb stores just in-frame clones and leaves some out. The sample carries roughly 76,000 clones, just over 90% recorded once. The CDR3 runs 14 residues. V lost 4 bases and J lost 4, with 13 bases in between. Germline CDR1 is SGDLS and CDR2 is YYNGEE. Sample: CD4+ or CD8+ T cells sorted from blood, taken in a trial of the OX40 agonist ivuxolimab. This clonotype was obtained from an adult with an advanced solid tumor such as melanoma, head and neck, liver or kidney cancer. V usage is TRBV9 and J usage is TRBJ2-3, with no clear D. The CDR3 DNA sequence: TGTGCCAGCAGCCTAAATTCGGTGGCAGATACGCAGTATTTT. This codes for CASSLNSVADTQYF. Looking up the rest from reference TRBV9 and TRBJ2-3 gives the full variable domain: DSGVTQTPKHLITATGQRVTLRCSPRSGDLSVYWYQQSLDQGLQFLIQYYNGEERAKGNILERFSAQQFPDLHSELNLSSLELGDSALYFCASSLNSVADTQYFGPGTRLTVL.